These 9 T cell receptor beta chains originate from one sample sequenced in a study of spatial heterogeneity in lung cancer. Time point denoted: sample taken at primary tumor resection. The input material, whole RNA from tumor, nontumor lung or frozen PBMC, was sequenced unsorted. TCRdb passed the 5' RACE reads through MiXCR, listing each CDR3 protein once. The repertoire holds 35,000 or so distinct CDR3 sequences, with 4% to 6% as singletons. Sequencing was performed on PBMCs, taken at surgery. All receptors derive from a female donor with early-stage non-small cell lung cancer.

CDR3 residues: CASVGQGKNYGYTF. The CDR3 nucleotides read TGTGCCAGCGTCGGACAGGGAAAGAACTATGGCTACACCTTC. The chain recombines TRBV2 with TRBJ1-2; TRBD1 aligns across 8 bases. With V trimmed by 8 bases and J by 2 bases, 7 bases remained unmatched. CDR3 length: 14 residues. Per the germline V gene, CDR1 is SNHLY and CDR2 is FYNNEI.

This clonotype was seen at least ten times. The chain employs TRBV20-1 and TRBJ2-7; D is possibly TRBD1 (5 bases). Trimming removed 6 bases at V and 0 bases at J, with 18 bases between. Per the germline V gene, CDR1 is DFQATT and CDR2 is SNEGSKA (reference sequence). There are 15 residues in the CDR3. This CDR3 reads CSALVHGHYSYEQYF. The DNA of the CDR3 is TGCAGTGCCCTAGTTCACGGACACTACTCCTACGAGCAGTACTTC.

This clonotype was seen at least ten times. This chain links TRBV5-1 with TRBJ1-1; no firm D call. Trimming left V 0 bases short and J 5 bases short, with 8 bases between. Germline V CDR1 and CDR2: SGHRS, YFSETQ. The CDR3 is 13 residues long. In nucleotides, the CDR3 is TGCGCCAGCAGCTTGGTGGCGGGTACTGAAGCTTTCTTT. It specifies CASSLVAGTEAFF.

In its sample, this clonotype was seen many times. This CDR3 reads CASSPQGLTEAFF. The CDR3 nucleotides are TGCGCCAGCAGCCCTCAGGGGTTAACTGAAGCTTTCTTT. The chain links TRBV4-3 to TRBJ1-1, with D maybe TRBD1 (6 bases). The germline V gene encodes CDR1 LGHNA and CDR2 YSLEER. CDR3 size: 13 residues. Between the trimmed V and J ends, which lost 4 bases and 5 bases, there was a span of 11 bases.

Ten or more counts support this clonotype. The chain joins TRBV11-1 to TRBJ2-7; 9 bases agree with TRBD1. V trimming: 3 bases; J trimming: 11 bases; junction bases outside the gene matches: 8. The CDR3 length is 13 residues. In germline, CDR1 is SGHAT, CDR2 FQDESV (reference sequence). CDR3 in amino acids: CASSLTGGGREYF. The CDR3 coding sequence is TGTGCCAGCAGCTTGACAGGGGGAGGACGTGAGTACTTC.

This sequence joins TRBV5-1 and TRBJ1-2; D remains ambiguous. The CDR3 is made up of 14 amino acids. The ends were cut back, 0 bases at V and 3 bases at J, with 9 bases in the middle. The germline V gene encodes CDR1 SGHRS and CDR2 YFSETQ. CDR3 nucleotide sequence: TGCGCCAGCAGCTTGGCCCCCCCGGACTATGGCTACACCTTC. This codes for CASSLAPPDYGYTF.

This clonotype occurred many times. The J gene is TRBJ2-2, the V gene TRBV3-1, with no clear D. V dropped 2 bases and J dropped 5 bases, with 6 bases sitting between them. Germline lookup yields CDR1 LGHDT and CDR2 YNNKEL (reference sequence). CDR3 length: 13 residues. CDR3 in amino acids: CASSQWATGELFF. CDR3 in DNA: TGTGCCAGCAGCCAATGGGCTACCGGGGAGCTGTTTTTT.

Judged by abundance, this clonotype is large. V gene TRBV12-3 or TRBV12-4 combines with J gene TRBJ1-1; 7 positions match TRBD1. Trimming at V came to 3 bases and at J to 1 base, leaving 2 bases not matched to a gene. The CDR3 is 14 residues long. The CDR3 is CASSLSGGNTEAFF. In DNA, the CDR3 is TGTGCCAGCAGTTTGTCAGGGGGGAACACTGAAGCTTTCTTT.

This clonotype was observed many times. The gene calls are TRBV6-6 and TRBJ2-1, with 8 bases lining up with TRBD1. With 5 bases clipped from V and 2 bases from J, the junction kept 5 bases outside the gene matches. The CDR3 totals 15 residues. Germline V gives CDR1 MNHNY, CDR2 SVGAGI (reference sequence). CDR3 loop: CASSPGQGAYNEQFF. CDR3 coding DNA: TGTGCCAGCAGTCCCGGACAGGGTGCCTACAATGAGCAGTTCTTC.